This T cell receptor beta chain appears in the sequencing data of a study of T cell responses to AZD1222 COVID-19 vaccine. Across the study: Second-dose intervals near 4 or 12 weeks were combined.

The ends lost 3 bases at V and 7 bases at J; junction bases unmatched: 9. The CDR3 has 16 residues. Germline CDR1 and CDR2: MDHEN and SYDVKM. Whole-study findings and limits: AZD1222 recipients seropositive at baseline numbered only 5 or 6. Spike-specific TCR depth and breadth grew after two AZD1222 doses. Clonal diversity may have been underestimated, and the donors were mostly white British, with more females than males.

Sequencing used immunoSEQ multiplex PCR; TCRdb keeps in-frame clones, though not all of them. In the table there are 120,000 or so clones, roughly 84% of which are singletons. This clone has just a few counts. The target antigen is unknown. The chain links TRBV28 to TRBJ1-4, with TRBD1 identical over 9 bases. This sequence was found in an adult in good health. Sequencing used peripheral blood, obtained on day 0 of AZD1222 vaccination. The chain's CDR3 is CASSFPTGGKGEKLFF. For the CDR3, the DNA is TGTGCCAGCAGTTTCCCCACAGGGGGCAAGGGTGAAAAACTGTTTTTT.